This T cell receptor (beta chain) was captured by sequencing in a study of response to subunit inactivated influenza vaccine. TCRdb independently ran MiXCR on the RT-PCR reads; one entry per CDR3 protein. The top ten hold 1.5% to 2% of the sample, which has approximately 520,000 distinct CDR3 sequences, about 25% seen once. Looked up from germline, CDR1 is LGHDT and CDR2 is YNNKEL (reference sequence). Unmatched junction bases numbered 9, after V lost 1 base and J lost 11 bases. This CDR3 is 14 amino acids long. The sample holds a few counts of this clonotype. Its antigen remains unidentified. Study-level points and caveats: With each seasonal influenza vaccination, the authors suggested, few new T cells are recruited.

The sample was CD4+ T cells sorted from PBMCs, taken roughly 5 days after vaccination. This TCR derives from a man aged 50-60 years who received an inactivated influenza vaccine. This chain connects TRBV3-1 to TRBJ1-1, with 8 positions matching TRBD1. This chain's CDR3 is CASSQVGDRGQAFF. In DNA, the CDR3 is TGTGCCAGCAGCCAAGTAGGAGACAGGGGACAGGCTTTCTTT.